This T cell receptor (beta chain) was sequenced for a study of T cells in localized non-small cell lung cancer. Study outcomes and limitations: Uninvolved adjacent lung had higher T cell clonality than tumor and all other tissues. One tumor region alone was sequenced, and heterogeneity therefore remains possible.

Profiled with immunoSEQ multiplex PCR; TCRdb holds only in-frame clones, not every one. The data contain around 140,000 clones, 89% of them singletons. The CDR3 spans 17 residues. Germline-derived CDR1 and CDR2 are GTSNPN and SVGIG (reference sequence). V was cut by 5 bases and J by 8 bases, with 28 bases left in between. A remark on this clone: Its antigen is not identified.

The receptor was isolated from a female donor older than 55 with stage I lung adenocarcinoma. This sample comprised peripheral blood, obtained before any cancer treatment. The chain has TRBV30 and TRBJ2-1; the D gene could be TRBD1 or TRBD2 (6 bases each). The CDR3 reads CAWEGRRGSSLGDEQFF. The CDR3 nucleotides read TGTGCCTGGGAAGGGAGGAGGGGGTCGAGCTTAGGGGATGAGCAGTTCTTC.